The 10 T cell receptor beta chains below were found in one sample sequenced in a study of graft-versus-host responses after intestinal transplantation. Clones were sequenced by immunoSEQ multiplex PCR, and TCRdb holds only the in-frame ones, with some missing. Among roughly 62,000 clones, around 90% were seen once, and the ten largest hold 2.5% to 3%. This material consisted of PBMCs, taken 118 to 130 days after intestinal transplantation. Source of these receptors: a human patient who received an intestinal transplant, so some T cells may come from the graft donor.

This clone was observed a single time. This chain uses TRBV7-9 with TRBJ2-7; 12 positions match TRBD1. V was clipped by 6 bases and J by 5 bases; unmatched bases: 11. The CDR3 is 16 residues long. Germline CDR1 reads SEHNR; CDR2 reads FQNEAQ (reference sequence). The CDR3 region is CASSLRDRGREHEQYF. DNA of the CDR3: TGTGCCAGCAGTTTGAGGGACAGGGGGCGCGAGCACGAGCAGTACTTC.

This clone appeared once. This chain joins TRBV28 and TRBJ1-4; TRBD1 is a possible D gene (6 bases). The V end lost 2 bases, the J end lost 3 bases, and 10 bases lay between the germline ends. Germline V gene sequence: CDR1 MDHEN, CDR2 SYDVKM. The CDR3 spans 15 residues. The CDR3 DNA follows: TGTGCCAGCAGTTTACTACAGGGAGCTAATGAAAAACTGTTTTTT. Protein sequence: CASSLLQGANEKLFF. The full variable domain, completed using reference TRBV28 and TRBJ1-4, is DVKVTQSSRYLVKRTGEKVFLECVQDMDHENMFWYRQDPGLGLRLIYFSYDVKMKEKGDIPEGYSVSREKKERFSLILESASTNQTSMYLCASSLLQGANEKLFFGSGTQLSVL.

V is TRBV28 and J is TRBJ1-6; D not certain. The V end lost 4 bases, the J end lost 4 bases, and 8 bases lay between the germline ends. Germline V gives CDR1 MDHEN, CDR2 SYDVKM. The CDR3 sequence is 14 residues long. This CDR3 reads CASSWAGYNSPLHF. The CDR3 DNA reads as TGTGCCAGCAGTTGGGCGGGATATAATTCACCCCTCCACTTT.

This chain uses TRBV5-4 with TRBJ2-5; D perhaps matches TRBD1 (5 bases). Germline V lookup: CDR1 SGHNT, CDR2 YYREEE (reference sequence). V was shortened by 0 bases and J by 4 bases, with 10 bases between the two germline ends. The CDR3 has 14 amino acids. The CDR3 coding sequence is TGTGCCAGCAGCTTGGGACAGTCAGGAGAGACCCAGTACTTC. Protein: CASSLGQSGETQYF.

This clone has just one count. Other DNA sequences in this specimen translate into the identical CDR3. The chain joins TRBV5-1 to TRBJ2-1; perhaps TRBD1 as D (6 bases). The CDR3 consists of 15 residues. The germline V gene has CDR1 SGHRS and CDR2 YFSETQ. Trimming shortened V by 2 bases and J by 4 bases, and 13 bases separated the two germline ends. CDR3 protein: CASSFGQRNYNEQFF. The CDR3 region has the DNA TGCGCCAGCAGCTTTGGACAGAGAAATTACAATGAGCAGTTCTTC.

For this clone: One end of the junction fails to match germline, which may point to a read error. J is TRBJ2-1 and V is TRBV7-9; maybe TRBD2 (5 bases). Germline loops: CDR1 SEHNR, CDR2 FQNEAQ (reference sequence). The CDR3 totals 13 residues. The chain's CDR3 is CASRMGSYNEQFF. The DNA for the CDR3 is TGTGCAAGCAGGATGGGGAGCTACAATGAGCAGTTCTTC.

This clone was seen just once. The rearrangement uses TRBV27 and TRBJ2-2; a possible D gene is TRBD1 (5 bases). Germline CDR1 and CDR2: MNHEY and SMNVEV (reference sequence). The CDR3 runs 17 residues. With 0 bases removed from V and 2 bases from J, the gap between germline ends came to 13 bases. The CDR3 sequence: CASSLSELQANTGELFF. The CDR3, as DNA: TGTGCCAGCAGTTTATCTGAATTACAGGCTAACACCGGGGAGCTGTTTTTT.

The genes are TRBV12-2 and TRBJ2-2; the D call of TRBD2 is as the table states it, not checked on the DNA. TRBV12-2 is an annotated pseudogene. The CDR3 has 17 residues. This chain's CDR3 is CASRPLKRQRGTGELFF. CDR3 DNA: TGTGCAAGTCGCCCTCTGAAGCGGCAACGGGGGACCGGGGAGCTGTTTTTT.

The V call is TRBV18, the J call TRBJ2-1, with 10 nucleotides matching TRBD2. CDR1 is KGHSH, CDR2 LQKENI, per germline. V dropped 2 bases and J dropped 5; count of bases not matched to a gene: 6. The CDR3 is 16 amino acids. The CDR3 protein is CASSPWSSGSNNEQFF. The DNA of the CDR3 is TGTGCCAGCTCACCATGGTCTAGCGGGAGCAACAATGAGCAGTTCTTC.

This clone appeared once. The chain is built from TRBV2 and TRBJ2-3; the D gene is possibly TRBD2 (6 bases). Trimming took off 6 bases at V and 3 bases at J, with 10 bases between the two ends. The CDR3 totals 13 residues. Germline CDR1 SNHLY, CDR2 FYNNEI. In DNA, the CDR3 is TGTGCCAGCAGGGGCGGGAAAACAGATACGCAGTATTTT. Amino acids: CASRGGKTDTQYF.